This T cell receptor (beta chain) was captured by sequencing in a study of T cells in Graves' hyperthyroidism and ophthalmopathy. Those patients with uncontrolled infection, other autoimmune disease, pregnancy or lactation were excluded. Clinical symptoms, serum thyroxine, TRAb, thyroid ultrasound and orbital computed tomography informed diagnoses. The investigators amplified TCR beta CDR3 regions from RNA transcripts. Researchers ran a first-round RT-PCR on the TCR CDR3 using the HTBI primer set. Using its own MiXCR run on the multiplex PCR reads, TCRdb lists one record per CDR3 protein. This table has 450,000 to 700,000 distinct CDR3 sequences, roughly 50% appearing once. This clonotype was counted ten times or more. As yet, its antigen is unknown. Notes on the study in general: A model built on 13 V-J features separated ophthalmopathy from stable hyperthyroidism. Most expanded thyroid clonotypes above 0.001 also appeared in blood.

Sequenced material: peripheral blood or thyroid tissue (not recorded which). This TCR was sampled from an adult woman with Graves' disease, either hyperthyroidism or ophthalmopathy (not recorded which).

DNA for the CDR3: TGCGCCAGCAGCCGCCGGGACAGGGGGAGCGAGCAGTACTTC. Translated: CASSRRDRGSEQYF. The gene calls are TRBV5-1 and TRBJ2-7, with 11 bases aligning to TRBD1. Germline CDR1 is SGHRS and CDR2 is YFSETQ. The CDR3 totals 14 residues. J gave up 6 bases and V 4 bases, and 6 bases lay outside the gene matches.